This T cell receptor beta chain was profiled in a study of CD8+CD57+ T cells in acquired aplastic anemia. Across the whole study: Across the sorted CD4+ and CD8+ cells, DNA amounts averaged roughly 3 ug.

The patients chosen for sequencing had shown expansion of CD8+CD57+ cells (detected by flow cytometry). No patient had been given any therapy when blood was sampled. As for this clonotype: Its antigen is undetermined.

For CDR3 and TCR beta VDJ profiling, genomic DNA was the template used. TCRdb analysed the reads with MiXCR anew, one entry per CDR3 protein. This repertoire shows 150,000 to 200,000 distinct CDR3 sequences, roughly 48% found once; its top ten account for approximately 2.9%. Study-level results: Comparison of patients with controls identified 25 to 30 shared CD8+ CDR3 sequences. Patients and controls were not found to differ significantly in CD8+ Simpson's diversity.

Germline V lookup: CDR1 KGHDR, CDR2 SFDVKD. Deletions cut 7 bases from V and 3 bases from J, with 23 bases between. The CDR3 covers 17 residues. This chain joins TRBV24-1 and TRBJ1-1; tentative D call: TRBD1 (6 bases). This sequence was found in a human donor with aplastic anemia. The sample comprised sorted CD4+, CD8+, or CD8+CD57+ T cells (not recorded which) from PBMCs. CDR3 DNA: TGTGCCACCAGACAGGGACTAACTCGCCGTACGGACACTGAAGCTTTCTTT. It is translated as CATRQGLTRRTDTEAFF.